The clone carrying this TCR beta chain appeared a few times. Its antigen remains unidentified. The entry originates in a study of T cell responses to AZD1222 COVID-19 vaccine. Whole-study results and caveats: Receipt of two AZD1222 doses was followed by a rise in Spike-specific TCR breadth and depth. Researchers took repertoire samples only after the peak T cell response had come. Mapped onto spike, vaccine-associated CD4 TCRs spanned it and were dominant at 160-218 and 743-854.

This table comes from immunoSEQ multiplex PCR, and its TCRdb copy is limited to in-frame clones, with some not included. The sample holds 110,000 to 150,000 clones, roughly 90% seen once. This CDR3 comprises 16 residues. V was shortened by 6 bases and J by 0 bases, with 15 bases between the two germline ends. This clonotype was sampled from an adult in good health. The chain carries TRBV23-1 and TRBJ1-3, with D possibly being TRBD1 (6 bases). TRBV23-1 is an ORF; its function is uncertain. The source was peripheral blood, collected on day 0 of AZD1222 vaccination. The CDR3 nucleotides are TGCGCCAGCAGACTGAAAGGACAGAGCTCTGGAAACACCATATATTTT. This translates into CASRLKGQSSGNTIYF.